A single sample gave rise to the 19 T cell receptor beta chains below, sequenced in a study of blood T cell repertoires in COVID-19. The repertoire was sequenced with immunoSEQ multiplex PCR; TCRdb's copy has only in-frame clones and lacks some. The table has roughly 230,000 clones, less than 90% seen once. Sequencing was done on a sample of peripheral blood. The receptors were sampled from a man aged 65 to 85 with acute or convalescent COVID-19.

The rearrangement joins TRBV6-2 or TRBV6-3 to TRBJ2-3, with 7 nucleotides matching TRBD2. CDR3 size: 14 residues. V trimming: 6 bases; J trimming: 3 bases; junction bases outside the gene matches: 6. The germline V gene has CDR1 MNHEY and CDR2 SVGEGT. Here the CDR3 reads CASSPLAETDTQYF. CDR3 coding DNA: TGTGCCAGCAGCCCCCTAGCGGAGACAGATACGCAGTATTTT.

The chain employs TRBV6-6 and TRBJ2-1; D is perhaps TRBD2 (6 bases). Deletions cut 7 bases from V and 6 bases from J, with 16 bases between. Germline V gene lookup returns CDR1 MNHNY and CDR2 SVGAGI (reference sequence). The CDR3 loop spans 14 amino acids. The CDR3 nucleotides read TGTGCCAGCAACCCGGCTTTGGGGGGCAATGAGCAGTTCTTC. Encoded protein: CASNPALGGNEQFF.

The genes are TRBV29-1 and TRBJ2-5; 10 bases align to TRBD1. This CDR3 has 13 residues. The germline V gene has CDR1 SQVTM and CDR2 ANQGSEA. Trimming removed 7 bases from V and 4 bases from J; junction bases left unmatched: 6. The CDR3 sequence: CSAGTGAGETQYF. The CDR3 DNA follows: TGCAGCGCTGGGACAGGGGCCGGAGAGACCCAGTACTTC.

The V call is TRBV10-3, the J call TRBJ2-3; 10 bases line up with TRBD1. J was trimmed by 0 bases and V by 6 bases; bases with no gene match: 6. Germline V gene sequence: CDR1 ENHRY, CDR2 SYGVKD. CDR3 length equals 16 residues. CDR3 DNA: TGTGCCATCAGCTTGGACAGGGGGATTAGCACAGATACGCAGTATTTT. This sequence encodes CAISLDRGISTDTQYF.

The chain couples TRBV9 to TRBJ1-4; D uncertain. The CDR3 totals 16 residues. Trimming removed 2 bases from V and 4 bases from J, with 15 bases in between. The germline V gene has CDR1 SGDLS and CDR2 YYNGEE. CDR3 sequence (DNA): TGTGCCAGCAGCGTCCGAGGTGGGGAGGATAATGAAAAACTGTTTTTT. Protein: CASSVRGGEDNEKLFF.

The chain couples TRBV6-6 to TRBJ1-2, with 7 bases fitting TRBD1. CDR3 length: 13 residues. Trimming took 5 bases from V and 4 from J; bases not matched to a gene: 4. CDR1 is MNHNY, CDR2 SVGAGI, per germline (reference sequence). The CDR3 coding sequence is TGTGCCAGCAGTGGCGACAGGGCCTATGGCTACACCTTC. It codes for CASSGDRAYGYTF.

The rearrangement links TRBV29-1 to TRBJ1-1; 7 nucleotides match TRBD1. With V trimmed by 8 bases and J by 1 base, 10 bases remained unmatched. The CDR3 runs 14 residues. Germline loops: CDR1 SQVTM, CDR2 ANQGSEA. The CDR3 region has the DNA TGCAGCATGGATAGGGGGCTTGGGAACACTGAAGCTTTCTTT. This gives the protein CSMDRGLGNTEAFF.

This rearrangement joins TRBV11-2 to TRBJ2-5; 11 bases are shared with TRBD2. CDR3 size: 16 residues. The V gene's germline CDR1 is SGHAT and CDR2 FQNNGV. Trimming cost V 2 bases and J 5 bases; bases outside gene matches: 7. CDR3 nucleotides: TGTGCCAGCAGCTTATCACTAGCGGGAGAATGGGAGACCCAGTACTTC. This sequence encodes CASSLSLAGEWETQYF.

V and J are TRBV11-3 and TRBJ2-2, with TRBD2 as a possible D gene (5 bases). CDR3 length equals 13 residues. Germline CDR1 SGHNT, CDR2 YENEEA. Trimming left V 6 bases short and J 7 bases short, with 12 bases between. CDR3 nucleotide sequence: TGTGCCAGCAGTCGGGGTCAAGACGGGGAGCTGTTTTTT. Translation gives CASSRGQDGELFF. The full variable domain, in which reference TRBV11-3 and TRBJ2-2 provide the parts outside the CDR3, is EAGVVQSPRYKIIEKKQPVAFWCNPISGHNTLYWYLQNLGQGPELLIRYENEEAVDDSQLPKDRFSAERLKGVDSTLKIQPAELGDSAVYLCASSRGQDGELFFGEGSRLTVL.

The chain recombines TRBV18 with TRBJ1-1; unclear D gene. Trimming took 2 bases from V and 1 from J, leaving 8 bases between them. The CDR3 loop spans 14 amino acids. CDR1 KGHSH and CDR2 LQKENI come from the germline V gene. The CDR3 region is CASSPSYSNTEAFF. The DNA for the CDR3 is TGTGCCAGCTCACCAAGCTACTCGAACACTGAAGCTTTCTTT.

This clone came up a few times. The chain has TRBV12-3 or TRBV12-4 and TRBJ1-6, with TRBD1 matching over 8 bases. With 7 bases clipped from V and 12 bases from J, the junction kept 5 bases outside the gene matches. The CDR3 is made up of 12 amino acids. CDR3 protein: CASIGGTGPLHF. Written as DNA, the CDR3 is TGTGCCAGCATCGGAGGGACAGGACCCCTCCACTTT.

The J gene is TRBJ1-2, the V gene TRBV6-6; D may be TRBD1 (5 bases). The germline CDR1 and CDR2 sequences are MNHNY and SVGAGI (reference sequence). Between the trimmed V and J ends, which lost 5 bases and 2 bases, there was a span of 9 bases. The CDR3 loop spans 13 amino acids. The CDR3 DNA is TGTGCCAGCAGTGCTCCAGGGAACTATGGCTACACCTTC. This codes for CASSAPGNYGYTF.

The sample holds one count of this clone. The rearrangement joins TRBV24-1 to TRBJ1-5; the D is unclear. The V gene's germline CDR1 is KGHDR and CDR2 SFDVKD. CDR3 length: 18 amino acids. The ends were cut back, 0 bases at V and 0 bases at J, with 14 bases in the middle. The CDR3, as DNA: TGTGCCACCAGTGATTTGTCCAGGAAACGTTATAGCAATCAGCCCCAGCATTTT. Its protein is CATSDLSRKRYSNQPQHF.

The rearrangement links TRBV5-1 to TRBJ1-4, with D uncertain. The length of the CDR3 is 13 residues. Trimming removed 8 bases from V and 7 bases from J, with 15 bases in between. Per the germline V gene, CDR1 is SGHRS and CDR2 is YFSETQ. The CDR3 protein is CASSAGIGEKLFF. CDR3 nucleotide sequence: TGCGCCAGTTCTGCCGGGATCGGTGAAAAACTGTTTTTT.

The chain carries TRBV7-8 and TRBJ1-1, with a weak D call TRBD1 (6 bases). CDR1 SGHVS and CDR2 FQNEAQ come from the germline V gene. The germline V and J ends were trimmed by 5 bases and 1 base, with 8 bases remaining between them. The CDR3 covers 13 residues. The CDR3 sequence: CASSIQGNTEAFF. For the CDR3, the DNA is TGTGCCAGCAGCATACAGGGGAACACTGAAGCTTTCTTT.

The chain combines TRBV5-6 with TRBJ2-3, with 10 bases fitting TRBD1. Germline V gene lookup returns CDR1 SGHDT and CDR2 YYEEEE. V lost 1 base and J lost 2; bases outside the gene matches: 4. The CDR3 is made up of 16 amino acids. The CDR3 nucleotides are TGTGCCAGCAGCTTGTGGGGACAGGGGTACACAGATACGCAGTATTTT. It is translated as CASSLWGQGYTDTQYF.

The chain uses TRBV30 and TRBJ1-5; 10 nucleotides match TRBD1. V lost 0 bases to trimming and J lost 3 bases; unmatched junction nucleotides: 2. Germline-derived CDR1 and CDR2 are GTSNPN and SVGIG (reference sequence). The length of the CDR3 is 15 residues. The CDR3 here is CAWSVGTGVNQPQHF. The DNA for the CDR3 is TGTGCCTGGAGTGTGGGGACAGGGGTCAATCAGCCCCAGCATTTT. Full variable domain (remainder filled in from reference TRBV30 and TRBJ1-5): SQTIHQWPATLVQPVGSPLSLECTVEGTSNPNLYWYRQAAGRGLQLLFYSVGIGQISSEVPQNLSASRPQDRQFILSSKKLLLSDSGFYLCAWSVGTGVNQPQHFGDGTRLSIL.

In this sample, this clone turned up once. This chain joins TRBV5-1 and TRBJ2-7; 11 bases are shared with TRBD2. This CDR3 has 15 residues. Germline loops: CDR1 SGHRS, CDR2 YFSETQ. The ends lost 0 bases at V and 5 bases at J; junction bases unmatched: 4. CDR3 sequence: CASSLDSGRGHEQYF. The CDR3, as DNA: TGCGCCAGCAGCTTGGATAGCGGGAGGGGGCACGAGCAGTACTTC.

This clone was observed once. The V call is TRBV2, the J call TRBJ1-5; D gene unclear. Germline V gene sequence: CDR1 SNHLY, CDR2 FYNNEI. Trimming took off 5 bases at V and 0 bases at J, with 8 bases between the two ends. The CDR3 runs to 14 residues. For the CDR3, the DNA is TGTGCCAGCAGTTACGAGTTTAGCAATCAGCCCCAGCATTTT. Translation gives CASSYEFSNQPQHF. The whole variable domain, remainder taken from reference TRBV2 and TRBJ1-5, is EPEVTQTPSHQVTQMGQEVILRCVPISNHLYFYWYRQILGQKVEFLVSFYNNEISEKSEIFDDQFSVERPDGSNFTLKIRSTKLEDSAMYFCASSYEFSNQPQHFGDGTRLSIL.